Following are 3 T cell receptor beta chains from one sample sequenced in a study of T cells in Graves' hyperthyroidism and ophthalmopathy. RNA transcripts provided the source from which TCR beta CDR3 regions were amplified. With the HTBI primer set, the TCR CDR3 went through a first round of RT-PCR. TCRdb reprocessed the multiplex PCR reads with MiXCR, giving one entry per CDR3 protein. The table shows fewer than 450,000 distinct CDR3 sequences, with about 17% occurring only once. The sequencing sample was made of blood. All receptors come from a woman aged 30 to 39 with Graves' hyperthyroidism that later progressed to Graves' ophthalmopathy.

J is TRBJ1-6 and V is TRBV7-9, with D unresolved. V was clipped by 1 base and J by 7 bases, with 14 bases between them. Germline V gene data show CDR1 as SEHNR and CDR2 as FQNEAQ (reference sequence). The CDR3 totals 16 residues. CDR3 residues: CASSLVGYSENSPLHF. The CDR3 DNA sequence: TGTGCCAGCAGCTTAGTGGGGTATTCCGAAAATTCACCCCTCCACTTT.

This clonotype came up many times. The chain is built from TRBV5-5 and TRBJ2-7; the match to TRBD2 covers 11 bases. In germline, CDR1 is SGHKS, CDR2 YYEKEE (reference sequence). The CDR3 spans 16 residues. V was clipped by 4 bases and J by 1 base; unmatched bases: 7. The CDR3 reads CASSDLTSGKSYEQYF. CDR3 coding DNA: TGTGCCAGCAGCGACTTGACTAGCGGGAAATCCTACGAGCAGTACTTC. Looking up the rest from reference TRBV5-5 and TRBJ2-7 gives the full variable domain: DAGVTQSPTHLIKTRGQQVTLRCSPISGHKSVSWYQQVLGQGPQFIFQYYEKEERGRGNFPDRFSARQFPNYSSELNVNALLLGDSALYLCASSDLTSGKSYEQYFGPGTRLTVT.

In this sample, this clonotype turned up many times. The chain recombines TRBV29-1 with TRBJ2-7; no clear D gene. Germline loops: CDR1 SQVTM, CDR2 ANQGSEA. Between the trimmed V and J ends, which lost 5 bases and 0 bases, there was a span of 11 bases. The CDR3 is made up of 13 amino acids. CDR3 amino acids: CSVRVPSSYEQYF. CDR3 DNA sequence: TGCAGCGTTCGAGTCCCGAGCTCCTACGAGCAGTACTTC.